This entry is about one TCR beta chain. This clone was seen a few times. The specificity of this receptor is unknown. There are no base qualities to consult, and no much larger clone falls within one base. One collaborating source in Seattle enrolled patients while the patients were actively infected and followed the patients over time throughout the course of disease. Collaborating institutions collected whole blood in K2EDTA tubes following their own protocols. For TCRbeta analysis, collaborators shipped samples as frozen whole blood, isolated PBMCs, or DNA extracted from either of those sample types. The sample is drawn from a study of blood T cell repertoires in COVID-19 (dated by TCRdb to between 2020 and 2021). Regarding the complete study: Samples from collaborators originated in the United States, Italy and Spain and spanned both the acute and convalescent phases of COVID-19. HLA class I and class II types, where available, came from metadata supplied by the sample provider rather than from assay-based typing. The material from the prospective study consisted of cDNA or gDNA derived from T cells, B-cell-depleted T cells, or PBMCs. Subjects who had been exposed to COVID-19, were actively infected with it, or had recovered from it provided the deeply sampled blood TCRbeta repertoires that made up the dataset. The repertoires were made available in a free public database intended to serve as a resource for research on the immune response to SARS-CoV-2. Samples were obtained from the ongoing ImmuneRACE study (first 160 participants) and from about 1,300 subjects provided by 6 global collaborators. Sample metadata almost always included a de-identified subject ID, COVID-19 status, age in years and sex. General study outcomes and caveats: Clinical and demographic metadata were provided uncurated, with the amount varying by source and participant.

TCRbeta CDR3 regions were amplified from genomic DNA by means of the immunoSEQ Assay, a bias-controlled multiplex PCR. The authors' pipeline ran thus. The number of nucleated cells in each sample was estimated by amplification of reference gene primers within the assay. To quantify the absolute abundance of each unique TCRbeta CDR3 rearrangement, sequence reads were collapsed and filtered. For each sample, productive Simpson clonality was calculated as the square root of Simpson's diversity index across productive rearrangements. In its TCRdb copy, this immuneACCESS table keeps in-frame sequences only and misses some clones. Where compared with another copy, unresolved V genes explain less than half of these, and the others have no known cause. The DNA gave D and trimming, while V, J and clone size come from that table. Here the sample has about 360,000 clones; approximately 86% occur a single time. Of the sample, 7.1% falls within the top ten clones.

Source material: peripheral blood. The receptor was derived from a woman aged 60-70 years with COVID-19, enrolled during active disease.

CDR3 region: CASSPAYEQYF. The sequenced DNA: TGTGCCAGCAGCCCCGCCTACGAGCAGTACTTC. This sequence uses TRBV11-2 and TRBJ2-7; the D gene assignment is ambiguous. V is shortened by 5 bases, J by 2 bases, and the region joining them spans 4 bases. CDR1 and CDR2, per the germline V gene, are SGHAT and FQNNGV. Inclusive of the bounding cysteine and phenylalanine, the CDR3 is 11 residues long. The sequence is cut down to CDR3 DNA, 33 bases in frame from base 1.